The 7 T cell receptor beta chains listed next were all sequenced from one sample in a study of T cells after posttransplantation cyclophosphamide. Cells defined as naive were viable CD3+CD4+ or CD3+CD8+ and CCR7+CD45RA+CD45RO-CD95-CD27+CD28+. Libraries were prepared by immunoSEQ multiplex PCR; TCRdb keeps only in-frame clonotypes and omits some of them. Here the sample spans some 30,000 clones, roughly nine tenths being singletons. Sequenced input: naive CD4+ T cells sorted from blood. These receptors all come from a man aged 25-45 years in good health and a related stem cell transplant donor.

The chain uses TRBV4-3 and TRBJ2-3, with a weak D call TRBD2 (6 bases). CDR3 length: 14 residues. CDR1 is LGHNA, CDR2 YSLEER, per germline. V lost 4 bases, J lost 6 bases, and 14 bases lay in between. The CDR3 nucleotides are TGCGCCAGCAGCCCGGCGGGGCGGCAGGATACGCAGTATTTT. Protein product: CASSPAGRQDTQYF.

This chain connects TRBV19 to TRBJ2-5; the match to TRBD2 covers 10 bases. This CDR3 is 16 amino acids long. Germline V gene data show CDR1 as LNHDA and CDR2 as SQIVND (reference sequence). V lost 3 bases to trimming and J lost 1 base; unmatched junction nucleotides: 5. DNA of the CDR3: TGTGCCAGTAGTATCAGCCTAGCGGGGGTCCAAGAGACCCAGTACTTC. It translates to CASSISLAGVQETQYF.

The V and J genes are TRBV28 and TRBJ2-1, with a weak D call TRBD2 (6 bases). CDR3 length: 16 residues. Between the trimmed V and J ends, which lost 4 bases and 2 bases, there was a span of 15 bases. Germline CDR1 is MDHEN and CDR2 is SYDVKM. CDR3 coding DNA: TGTGCCAGCAGTTCCGAAACCGGGAGAGCCTACAATGAGCAGTTCTTC. It is translated as CASSSETGRAYNEQFF. The full variable domain, its missing parts supplied by reference TRBV28 and TRBJ2-1, is DVKVTQSSRYLVKRTGEKVFLECVQDMDHENMFWYRQDPGLGLRLIYFSYDVKMKEKGDIPEGYSVSREKKERFSLILESASTNQTSMYLCASSSETGRAYNEQFFGPGTRLTVL.

V usage is TRBV4-1 and J usage is TRBJ1-5; D gene unclear. Trimming removed 0 bases from V and 2 bases from J, with 11 bases in between. CDR1 is MGHRA and CDR2 is YSYEKL in the germline V gene. The CDR3 runs to 16 residues. In DNA, the CDR3 is TGCGCCAGCAGCCAAGATCTACAGTTGGGCAATCAGCCCCAGCATTTT. Its protein product is CASSQDLQLGNQPQHF.

The chain couples TRBV5-4 to TRBJ2-7; TRBD1 matches 9 bases. Germline V gene lookup returns CDR1 SGHNT and CDR2 YYREEE (reference sequence). Trimming cost V 5 bases and J 0 bases; bases outside gene matches: 6. The CDR3 runs to 15 residues. The CDR3 reads CASRMTGGSSYEQYF. CDR3 coding DNA: TGTGCCAGCAGAATGACAGGGGGGAGCTCCTACGAGCAGTACTTC.

The chain employs TRBV7-6 and TRBJ1-1, with 7 bases identical to TRBD1. With 2 bases clipped from V and 2 bases from J, the junction kept 2 bases outside the gene matches. Looked up from germline, CDR1 is SGHVS and CDR2 is FNYEAQ. The CDR3 spans 14 residues. This chain's CDR3 is CASSLWDSNTEAFF. CDR3 sequence (DNA): TGTGCCAGCAGCTTATGGGACAGCAACACTGAAGCTTTCTTT.

This clone is a singleton in its sample. The chain has TRBV7-2 and TRBJ1-1; D uncertain. The CDR3 has 15 amino acids. The germline V gene has CDR1 SGHTA and CDR2 FQGNSA. Trimming took off 3 bases at V and 0 bases at J, with 11 bases between the two ends. The CDR3 sequence is CASSFSWSVNTEAFF. CDR3 sequence (DNA): TGTGCCAGCAGCTTTTCTTGGAGCGTGAACACTGAAGCTTTCTTT.